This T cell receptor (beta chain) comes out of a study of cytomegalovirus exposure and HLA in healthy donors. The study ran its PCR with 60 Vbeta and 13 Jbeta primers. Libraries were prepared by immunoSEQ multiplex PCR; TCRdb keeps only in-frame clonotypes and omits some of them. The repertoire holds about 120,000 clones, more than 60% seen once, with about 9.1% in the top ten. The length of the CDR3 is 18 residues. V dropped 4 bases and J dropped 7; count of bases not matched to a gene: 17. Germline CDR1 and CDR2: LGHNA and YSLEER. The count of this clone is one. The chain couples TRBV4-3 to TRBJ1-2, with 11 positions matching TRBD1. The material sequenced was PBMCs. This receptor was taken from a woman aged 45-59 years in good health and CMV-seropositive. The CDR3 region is CASSPEAGTGGTLGGYTF. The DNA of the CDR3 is TGCGCCAGCAGCCCTGAAGCCGGGACAGGGGGTACCTTGGGTGGCTACACCTTC.